One and the same sample provided the 25 T cell receptor beta chains below, sequenced in a study of cytomegalovirus exposure and HLA in healthy donors. Data came from immunoSEQ multiplex PCR; TCRdb stores just in-frame clones and leaves some out. Among about 160,000 clones, around 92% were seen once, and the ten largest hold around a tenth. Sequencing used PBMCs. The receptors here all came from a woman aged 18 to 35 in good health and CMV-seropositive.

The chain has TRBV15 and TRBJ2-3; 8 nucleotides align to TRBD1. The germline CDR1 and CDR2 sequences are LNHNV and YYDKDF (reference sequence). The CDR3 length is 17 residues. J was trimmed by 2 bases and V by 3 bases; bases with no gene match: 10. The CDR3 sequence is CATSRKAGTGFTDTQYF. In nucleotides, the CDR3 is TGTGCCACCAGCAGGAAAGCCGGGACAGGCTTCACAGATACGCAGTATTTT.

This sequence joins TRBV5-4 and TRBJ1-2, with 8 bases that match TRBD1. CDR1 SGHNT and CDR2 YYREEE come from the germline V gene (reference sequence). The CDR3 contains 13 residues. Unmatched junction bases numbered 6, after V lost 7 bases and J lost 4 bases. CDR3 sequence: CASSDRAFYGYTF. The CDR3 coding sequence is TGTGCCAGCTCGGACAGGGCCTTCTATGGCTACACCTTC.

This clone has a single count. The chain joins TRBV18 to TRBJ2-7; 7 nucleotides agree with TRBD2. V lost 1 base, J lost 5 bases, and 11 bases stayed unmatched. The germline V gene has CDR1 KGHSH and CDR2 LQKENI. The CDR3 consists of 16 residues. CDR3 amino acids: CASSPRGGSGFHEQYF. CDR3 sequence (DNA): TGTGCCAGCTCACCACGGGGCGGGAGTGGTTTCCACGAGCAGTACTTC.

The chain carries TRBV7-8 and TRBJ2-7, with TRBD1 matching over 7 bases. The CDR3 consists of 16 residues. Germline trimming cut 5 bases from V and 5 bases from J; bases unmatched to any gene: 15. From germline, CDR1 is SGHVS and CDR2 FQNEAQ. CDR3 region: CASSLGQLIYLDEQYF. CDR3 coding DNA: TGTGCCAGCAGCCTGGGACAGCTTATTTACTTGGACGAGCAGTACTTC.

V is TRBV5-4 and J is TRBJ1-4; D remains unclear. The CDR3 is 12 amino acids. Germline CDR1 is SGHNT and CDR2 is YYREEE (reference sequence). V lost 2 bases to trimming and J lost 15 bases, with 14 bases between them. The CDR3 nucleotides read TGTGCCAGCAGCTTCCCTTCGTCTAAGTTGTTTTTT. Its translation: CASSFPSSKLFF. Together with reference TRBV5-4 and TRBJ1-4, the CDR3 gives the full variable domain: ETGVTQSPTHLIKTRGQQVTLRCSSQSGHNTVSWYQQALGQGPQFIFQYYREEENGRGNFPPRFSGLQFPNYSSELNVNALELDDSALYLCASSFPSSKLFFGSGTQLSVL.

The chain links TRBV10-1 to TRBJ2-7, with TRBD2 matching 13 bases. V lost 11 bases and J lost 2; bases outside the gene matches: 6. This CDR3 contains 14 residues. The germline CDR1 and CDR2 sequences are WNHNN and SYGVQD (reference sequence). CDR3 sequence (DNA): TGCGCCGGAAAACTAGCGGGAGGGGCCTACGAGCAGTACTTC. Translated: CAGKLAGGAYEQYF.

The chain uses TRBV9 and TRBJ2-7; D is possibly TRBD1 (5 bases). CDR3 length: 12 amino acids. Germline loops: CDR1 SGDLS, CDR2 YYNGEE. V was cut by 5 bases and J by 7 bases, with 13 bases left in between. The CDR3 spells CASSAGIGEQYF. In nucleotides, the CDR3 is TGTGCCAGCAGTGCAGGGATAGGGGAGCAGTACTTC.

This chain links TRBV9 with TRBJ2-2; TRBD2 might be the D (6 bases). V was clipped by 0 bases and J by 7 bases, with 22 bases between them. CDR1 is SGDLS, CDR2 YYNGEE, per germline. The length of the CDR3 is 18 residues. CDR3: CASSVATLTRAEGGELFF. The CDR3 region has the DNA TGTGCCAGCAGCGTAGCTACGTTGACCAGGGCGGAGGGCGGGGAGCTGTTTTTT. The full variable domain, completed using reference TRBV9 and TRBJ2-2, is DSGVTQTPKHLITATGQRVTLRCSPRSGDLSVYWYQQSLDQGLQFLIQYYNGEERAKGNILERFSAQQFPDLHSELNLSSLELGDSALYFCASSVATLTRAEGGELFFGEGSRLTVL.

The J gene is TRBJ1-3, the V gene TRBV7-8; D unresolved. The length of the CDR3 is 15 residues. V was pared by 1 base and J by 4 bases, with 11 bases between. From germline, CDR1 is SGHVS and CDR2 FQNEAQ. CDR3: CASSLVEQTGNTIYF. DNA for the CDR3: TGTGCCAGCAGCTTAGTCGAACAGACGGGAAACACCATATATTTT.

The V and J genes are TRBV9 and TRBJ2-7, with TRBD1 identical over 8 bases. Unmatched junction bases numbered 6, after V lost 3 bases and J lost 7 bases. The CDR3 runs 13 residues. Germline V gene lookup returns CDR1 SGDLS and CDR2 YYNGEE. CDR3 coding DNA: TGTGCCAGCAGCGGCAGGGGGCGGGGAGAGCAGTACTTC. Translated: CASSGRGRGEQYF.

This clone has only one observation. The V and J genes are TRBV21-1 and TRBJ2-7; TRBD1 is the table's D call, not checked against the DNA. TRBV21-1 is labeled a pseudogene. The CDR3 has 12 residues. The CDR3 sequence is CASYDSPYEQYF. DNA of the CDR3: TGTGCCAGCTACGACAGCCCCTACGAGCAGTACTTC.

The chain carries TRBV19 and TRBJ2-7; tentative D call: TRBD2 (5 bases). The V end was cut by 7 bases, the J end by 3 bases, with 13 bases between. The CDR3 runs 13 residues. Per germline, CDR1 LNHDA and CDR2 SQIVND (reference sequence). The CDR3 loop is CASNIATHYEQYF. CDR3 bases: TGTGCCAGTAACATAGCGACCCACTACGAGCAGTACTTC.

CDR3 protein: CASSLVTASGNTIYF. The CDR3 DNA follows: TGTGCCAGCAGCTTGGTTACAGCATCTGGAAACACCATATATTTT. The V and J genes are TRBV5-6 and TRBJ1-3; D ambiguous. The CDR3 loop spans 15 amino acids. V was clipped by 0 bases and J by 1 base, with 8 bases between them. Germline V gene lookup returns CDR1 SGHDT and CDR2 YYEEEE.

The rearrangement links TRBV5-1 to TRBJ2-1, with D maybe TRBD1 (6 bases). The CDR3 covers 14 residues. V was clipped by 7 bases and J by 5 bases, with 16 bases between them. Looked up from germline, CDR1 is SGHRS and CDR2 is YFSETQ. DNA of the CDR3: TGCGCCAGCGGCAGGGGCGATCTAAACAATGAGCAGTTCTTC. This translates into CASGRGDLNNEQFF.

The rearrangement links TRBV28 to TRBJ1-5; the D gene is possibly TRBD1 (6 bases). This CDR3 is 16 amino acids long. In germline, CDR1 is MDHEN, CDR2 SYDVKM. Between the trimmed V and J ends, which lost 4 bases and 6 bases, there was a span of 19 bases. In DNA form, the CDR3 reads TGTGCCAGCAGTTCAACACCGGGACAACCCGCTCAGCCCCAGCATTTT. Protein product: CASSSTPGQPAQPQHF.

The chain has TRBV19 and TRBJ2-1, with 15 bases that match TRBD2. Germline loops: CDR1 LNHDA, CDR2 SQIVND (reference sequence). The J segment lost 12 bases and the V segment lost 5 bases, leaving 11 bases of the junction unmatched. The CDR3 is made up of 16 amino acids. The CDR3 coding sequence is TGTGCCAGTAGTCCTTCCCGGACTAGCGGGAGGGCACGGCAGTTCTTC. Translating gives CASSPSRTSGRARQFF.

The chain is built from TRBV11-2 and TRBJ2-7; D is possibly TRBD2 (7 bases). The V end lost 5 bases, the J end lost 2 bases, and 13 bases lay between the germline ends. The CDR3 contains 14 residues. From germline, CDR1 is SGHAT and CDR2 FQNNGV. The CDR3 region has the DNA TGTGCCAGCAGCCTTAGGGGGGGCCCCTACGAGCAGTACTTC. It specifies CASSLRGGPYEQYF.

This chain connects TRBV5-1 to TRBJ2-3; 7 bases match TRBD1. This CDR3 contains 14 residues. Trimming cost V 4 bases and J 6 bases; bases outside gene matches: 8. The V gene's germline CDR1 is SGHRS and CDR2 YFSETQ. The CDR3 bases are TGCGCCAGCAGCCTTGGGACAGTTGGGGATACGCAGTATTTT. As protein: CASSLGTVGDTQYF.

The chain uses TRBV5-4 and TRBJ2-2; maybe TRBD2 (6 bases). CDR3 length: 14 residues. Germline V gene lookup returns CDR1 SGHNT and CDR2 YYREEE (reference sequence). Trimming left V 0 bases short and J 7 bases short, with 10 bases between. The CDR3 region is CASSLVGRNGELFF. The CDR3 bases are TGTGCCAGCAGCTTGGTCGGGAGAAACGGGGAGCTGTTTTTT.

The rearrangement uses TRBV30 and TRBJ1-1; perhaps TRBD1 as D (5 bases). This CDR3 spans 12 amino acids. Germline-derived CDR1 and CDR2 are GTSNPN and SVGIG (reference sequence). Trimming took off 4 bases at V and 6 bases at J, with 12 bases between the two ends. CDR3 sequence (DNA): TGTGCCTGGAATTTAGGGGTACCTGAAGCTTTCTTT. Translating it yields CAWNLGVPEAFF.

This chain uses TRBV5-4 with TRBJ1-2, with TRBD1 as a possible D gene (5 bases). This CDR3 has 13 residues. CDR1 SGHNT and CDR2 YYREEE come from the germline V gene (reference sequence). Between the trimmed V and J ends, which lost 3 bases and 1 base, there was a span of 7 bases. The CDR3 protein is CASSSQGNYGYTF. CDR3 in DNA: TGTGCCAGCAGCTCCCAGGGTAACTATGGCTACACCTTC. Looking up the rest from reference TRBV5-4 and TRBJ1-2 gives the full variable domain: ETGVTQSPTHLIKTRGQQVTLRCSSQSGHNTVSWYQQALGQGPQFIFQYYREEENGRGNFPPRFSGLQFPNYSSELNVNALELDDSALYLCASSSQGNYGYTFGSGTRLTVV.

This sequence joins TRBV7-2 and TRBJ2-1; D perhaps matches TRBD1 (6 bases). This CDR3 spans 14 amino acids. V was shortened by 4 bases and J by 8 bases, with 15 bases between the two germline ends. Germline CDR1 reads SGHTA; CDR2 reads FQGNSA. The CDR3 coding sequence is TGTGCCAGCAGCTCGCCCGGACAGTTCGATGAGCAGTTCTTC. This encodes CASSSPGQFDEQFF.

The DNA of the CDR3 is TGTGCCAGCAGCACGGGACAGCGGAATGAAAAACTGTTTTTT. The encoded protein is CASSTGQRNEKLFF. This chain uses TRBV7-9 with TRBJ1-4; 7 positions agree with TRBD1. V trimming: 5 bases; J trimming: 5 bases; junction bases outside the gene matches: 5. From germline, CDR1 is SEHNR and CDR2 FQNEAQ (reference sequence). The CDR3 runs to 14 residues.

This clone came up once. The chain joins TRBV27 to TRBJ2-7; tentative D call: TRBD1 (5 bases). The CDR3 contains 15 residues. CDR1 is MNHEY, CDR2 SMNVEV, per germline (reference sequence). V was cut by 1 base and J by 4 bases, with 14 bases left in between. The CDR3 DNA follows: TGTGCCAGCAGTTTATGGGCAGGGAACTCTTACGAGCAGTACTTC. It is translated as CASSLWAGNSYEQYF.

This clone has a handful of counts. The rearrangement links TRBV19 to TRBJ2-7; 9 nucleotides agree with TRBD1. The V and J ends lost 7 bases and 2 bases, in that order; junction bases with no gene match: 12. CDR1 and CDR2 from the germline V gene are LNHDA and SQIVND (reference sequence). This CDR3 is 16 amino acids long. CDR3 DNA: TGTGCCAGTACCTCTTCCTCGGGACAGGGCCCCTACGAGCAGTACTTC. Protein product: CASTSSSGQGPYEQYF.